This TCR beta chain was captured by sequencing in a study of cytomegalovirus exposure and HLA in healthy donors. PCR used 60 Vbeta primers and 13 Jbeta primers. Sequenced by immunoSEQ multiplex PCR; TCRdb stores in-frame clones only, minus some. The sample yields about 140,000 clones, around 81% seen once. Trimming removed 2 bases at V and 5 bases at J, with 13 bases between. There are 14 residues in the CDR3. Germline V gene lookup returns CDR1 SQVTM and CDR2 ANQGSEA. Each donor was nominally healthy when sampled (though unrecorded immune exposures were likely). The chain uses TRBV29-1 and TRBJ1-5; no definite D call. This sequence originates from a middle-aged man in good health and CMV-seronegative. The sequenced material came from PBMCs. The CDR3 protein is CSVEIPAADQPQHF. DNA for the CDR3: TGCAGCGTTGAAATCCCCGCGGCCGATCAGCCCCAGCATTTT.